These 22 T cell receptor beta chains originate from one sample sequenced in a study of control samples from healthy donors and cancer patients. The assay was immunoSEQ multiplex PCR, and TCRdb's table has in-frame clones only and misses some. The sample lists about 78,000 clones, roughly 91% occurring once. The specimen was blood. These receptors were obtained from a woman in her sixties in good health.

J is TRBJ1-5 and V is TRBV5-5, with 9 bases that match TRBD1. The CDR3 has 16 residues. Germline CDR1 and CDR2: SGHKS and YYEKEE (reference sequence). The V gene end was trimmed by 0 bases and the J gene end by 7 bases; junction bases not matched to a gene: 8. The CDR3 reads CASSLVVGQGGQPQHF. CDR3 DNA sequence: TGTGCCAGCAGCTTGGTTGTGGGACAGGGCGGGCAGCCCCAGCATTTT.

The table lists this clone with a few counts. V and J are TRBV2 and TRBJ2-5; 7 bases line up with TRBD1. The CDR3 is 14 amino acids. The V segment lost 5 bases and the J segment 5 bases; nucleotides outside the gene matches: 8. CDR1 is SNHLY and CDR2 is FYNNEI in the germline V gene. The CDR3 reads CASSPGQQRETQYF. The CDR3 coding sequence is TGTGCCAGCAGTCCGGGACAGCAAAGGGAGACCCAGTACTTC.

The CDR3 sequence: CASRPGLAGGAGEQYF. The CDR3 DNA follows: TGTGCCAGCAGGCCGGGACTAGCGGGGGGCGCGGGCGAGCAGTACTTC. This sequence joins TRBV2 and TRBJ2-7, with 15 bases fitting TRBD2. Trimming at V came to 6 bases and at J to 6 bases, leaving 9 bases not matched to a gene. CDR3 length: 16 amino acids. Germline loops: CDR1 SNHLY, CDR2 FYNNEI.

The chain uses TRBV27 and TRBJ2-1; 8 nucleotides align to TRBD1. The CDR3 loop spans 15 amino acids. CDR1 and CDR2 (germline): MNHEY, SMNVEV (reference sequence). Unmatched junction bases numbered 6, after V lost 3 bases and J lost 5 bases. The CDR3, as DNA: TGTGCCAGCAGTTTTATCAGGACAGGGAACAATGAGCAGTTCTTC. It encodes CASSFIRTGNNEQFF.

V gene TRBV5-1 combines with J gene TRBJ1-5; a possible D gene is TRBD1 (5 bases). The CDR3 is 15 amino acids. CDR1 is SGHRS, CDR2 YFSETQ, per germline. V was clipped by 5 bases and J by 3 bases, with 15 bases between them. The CDR3 loop is CASSFTGLNNQPQHF. Here the CDR3 DNA reads TGCGCCAGCAGTTTTACAGGATTGAACAATCAGCCCCAGCATTTT.

This chain uses TRBV11-3 with TRBJ2-7; 7 bases map to TRBD2. Germline CDR1 is SGHNT and CDR2 is YENEEA. V lost 5 bases, J lost 6 bases, and 13 bases stayed unmatched. The CDR3 contains 15 residues. The CDR3 region has the DNA TGTGCCAGCAGCCGCGGGACTACACTAGCTCCCGAGCAGTACTTC. Translated: CASSRGTTLAPEQYF.

The V call is TRBV4-3, the J call TRBJ2-1; D may be TRBD2 (5 bases). V lost 1 base and J 5 bases, leaving 12 bases between the germline ends. The germline V gene encodes CDR1 LGHNA and CDR2 YSLEER. CDR3 length: 15 residues. CDR3 loop: CASSQGLWTHNEQFF. CDR3 sequence (DNA): TGCGCCAGCAGCCAAGGATTGTGGACTCACAATGAGCAGTTCTTC.

The genes are TRBV5-1 and TRBJ1-6; the D is unclear. Germline values: CDR1 SGHRS, CDR2 YFSETQ. Trimming stripped 0 bases from V and 8 bases from J, with 9 bases between. The CDR3 is 14 amino acids. CDR3 sequence: CASSLGWGDSPLHF. The DNA for the CDR3 is TGCGCCAGCAGCTTGGGATGGGGAGATTCACCCCTCCACTTT.

The sample holds one count of this clone. The chain links TRBV19 to TRBJ2-1, with D maybe TRBD1 (5 bases). This CDR3 region has 12 residues. Germline lookup yields CDR1 LNHDA and CDR2 SQIVND (reference sequence). The ends were cut back, 5 bases at V and 4 bases at J, with 6 bases in the middle. CDR3 sequence (DNA): TGTGCCAGTAGTTACAGGTACAATGAGCAGTTCTTC. This gives the protein CASSYRYNEQFF.

Points on this clone: The junction does not match germline at one end; this may be a read error. The rearrangement links TRBV5-5 to TRBJ2-7; D may be TRBD2 (5 bases). CDR1 is SGHKS, CDR2 YYEKEE, per germline (reference sequence). The CDR3 totals 12 residues. The CDR3 loop reads CASSLNLRTFHF. Here the CDR3 DNA reads TGTGCCAGCAGCTTGAATCTTAGGACTTTCCACTTC.

The chain joins TRBV20-1 to TRBJ2-1; D remains unclear. The CDR3 spans 12 residues. The germline V gene encodes CDR1 DFQATT and CDR2 SNEGSKA (reference sequence). The V and J ends lost 3 bases and 10 bases respectively, with 13 bases between them. The CDR3, as DNA: TGCAGTGCTAGTCAAAGAGTCACGGAGCAGTTCTTC. Protein: CSASQRVTEQFF.

This clone has a single count. The chain carries TRBV18 and TRBJ2-3; D is uncertain. The germline V gene has CDR1 KGHSH and CDR2 LQKENI. Trimming took off 4 bases at V and 0 bases at J, with 14 bases between the two ends. The CDR3 sequence is 16 residues long. The CDR3 is CASSRLPLPSTDTQYF. The CDR3 DNA sequence: TGTGCCAGCTCACGCTTACCTTTACCTAGCACAGATACGCAGTATTTT. The whole variable domain, filled in from reference TRBV18 and TRBJ2-3, reads NAGVMQNPRHLVRRRGQEARLRCSPMKGHSHVYWYRQLPEEGLKFMVYLQKENIIDESGMPKERFSAEFPKEGPSILRIQQVVRGDSAAYFCASSRLPLPSTDTQYFGPGTRLTVL.

The chain joins TRBV18 to TRBJ2-7, with D uncertain. Between the trimmed V and J ends, which lost 6 bases and 4 bases, there was a span of 13 bases. The V gene's germline CDR1 is KGHSH and CDR2 LQKENI. The CDR3 runs 13 residues. The CDR3 sequence: CASSFSTAYEQYF. The CDR3 DNA sequence: TGTGCCAGCTCGTTTAGTACGGCTTACGAGCAGTACTTC.

The V call is TRBV7-2, the J call TRBJ1-2; a possible D gene is TRBD1 (5 bases). The V end was cut by 1 base, the J end by 0 bases, with 9 bases between. Per germline, CDR1 SGHTA and CDR2 FQGNSA. The CDR3 spans 15 residues. DNA of the CDR3: TGTGCCAGCAGCTTAGTCCAGGGACCTAACTATGGCTACACCTTC. Translating gives CASSLVQGPNYGYTF.

The chain links TRBV11-3 to TRBJ1-2; 11 positions agree with TRBD1. The CDR3 consists of 16 residues. CDR1 and CDR2 (germline): SGHNT, YENEEA. V shed 3 bases, J shed 1 base, and the junction held 4 bases outside the gene matches. The CDR3 sequence is CASSFGTGGFNYGYTF. CDR3 nucleotides: TGTGCCAGCAGCTTCGGGACAGGGGGATTTAACTATGGCTACACCTTC.

The V gene is TRBV7-9, the J gene TRBJ2-3; 9 bases line up with TRBD2. Germline lookup yields CDR1 SEHNR and CDR2 FQNEAQ (reference sequence). The CDR3 extends over 16 amino acids. The V segment lost 5 bases and the J segment 6 bases; nucleotides outside the gene matches: 12. The CDR3 region has the DNA TGTGCCAGCAGCCTTCCGGGACTAGCTTCCTTGGATACGCAGTATTTT. Amino acids: CASSLPGLASLDTQYF. Complete variable domain (other parts from reference TRBV7-9 and TRBJ2-3): DTGVSQNPRHKITKRGQNVTFRCDPISEHNRLYWYRQTLGQGPEFLTYFQNEAQLEKSRLLSDRFSAERPKGSFSTLEIQRTEQGDSAMYLCASSLPGLASLDTQYFGPGTRLTVL.

The chain links TRBV19 to TRBJ1-2; TRBD1 might be the D (5 bases). The CDR3 runs 12 residues. Trimming left V 3 bases short and J 7 bases short, with 9 bases between. The V gene's germline CDR1 is LNHDA and CDR2 SQIVND (reference sequence). In DNA, the CDR3 is TGTGCCAGTAGTATGGGGGGAATTGGCTACACCTTC. It encodes CASSMGGIGYTF.

V gene TRBV9 combines with J gene TRBJ2-2; no firm D call. CDR1 is SGDLS and CDR2 is YYNGEE in the germline V gene. This CDR3 comprises 14 residues. The V and J ends lost 4 bases and 5 bases respectively, with 12 bases between them. CDR3 residues: CASSPRTRTGELFF. CDR3 bases: TGTGCCAGCAGCCCACGCACCAGGACCGGGGAGCTGTTTTTT.

The rearrangement uses TRBV4-1 and TRBJ1-1; 8 bases agree with TRBD1. The CDR3 contains 15 residues. Germline-derived CDR1 and CDR2 are MGHRA and YSYEKL. Germline trimming cut 2 bases from V and 5 bases from J; bases unmatched to any gene: 7. CDR3: CASSQQHRGRTEAFF. The CDR3 nucleotides are TGCGCCAGCAGCCAACAGCACAGGGGGAGGACTGAAGCTTTCTTT.

The genes are TRBV3-1 (or the pseudogene TRBV3-2) and TRBJ2-5; 9 bases are shared with TRBD2. The germline V gene encodes CDR1 LGHDT and CDR2 YNNKEL (reference sequence). This CDR3 is 14 amino acids long. V lost 1 base and J lost 6; bases outside the gene matches: 3. CDR3 nucleotide sequence: TGTGCCAGCAGCCAAGGAACTAGCGGGCAGACCCAGTACTTC. Its protein is CASSQGTSGQTQYF.

CDR3 DNA sequence: TGTGCCAGCAGCTTAAACAGATACAATGAGCAGTTCTTC. Protein sequence: CASSLNRYNEQFF. The V call is TRBV11-2, the J call TRBJ2-1; unclear D gene. The CDR3 runs to 13 residues. CDR1 and CDR2 from the germline V gene are SGHAT and FQNNGV. Trimming took off 2 bases at V and 4 bases at J, with 6 bases between the two ends.

The rearrangement links TRBV11-3 to TRBJ2-3; D perhaps matches TRBD2 (6 bases). Germline loops: CDR1 SGHNT, CDR2 YENEEA. This CDR3 comprises 15 residues. The V gene lost 1 base and the J gene lost 5 bases, with 13 bases spanning the gap. The CDR3 sequence: CASSLGGGTGDTQYF. CDR3 nucleotides: TGTGCCAGCAGCTTAGGAGGAGGGACGGGAGATACGCAGTATTTT.